The subject of this entry is one TCR beta chain. At least ten counts were recorded for this clonotype. It has no known antigen specificity. Within one base of it there is no much larger clone, and no base qualities were kept. Per the germline V gene, LGHNA is the CDR1 and YNFKEQ is the CDR2. Including cysteine and phenylalanine, the CDR3 has 15 amino acids. Just the 45-base CDR3 DNA is kept, in frame starting at base 1. Trimming costs V 1 base and J 5 bases, and their ends lie 12 bases apart. The time point label here, explained by the study, means: sample taken at primary tumor resection. Donors were some 70 patients with early-stage, untreated non-small cell lung cancer from the lung TRACERx cohort. For TCR sequencing, whole RNA was extracted from tumor and nontumor lung tissue, or from cryopreserved PBMC samples, and no cell sorting was done. Only patients for whom sufficient RNA was available from at least two tumor regions were selected for TCR sequencing. Before being selected, tumor and adjacent nontumor lung specimens were reviewed by a lung pathologist.

The entry originates in a study of spatial heterogeneity in lung cancer (dated by TCRdb to the late 2010s). Background on the whole study: Beta-chain transcripts were consistently detected in greater numbers than alpha-chain transcripts, which likely reflects a higher abundance of beta-chain transcripts. In tumor regions, TCR transcript counts showed a strong correlation with a T cell transcriptional module score from matched bulk RNA-seq. In the raw uncorrected reads, each unique combination of TCR and UMI appeared more than ten times on average. In non-small cell lung cancer, the study quantitatively compared TCR alpha and beta repertoires across several tumor regions, matched nontumor lung, and blood. Nonsynonymous mutation counts, determined by whole-exome sequencing of tumor tissue, were related to TCR repertoire features. At surgery, both alpha and beta chains were TCR-sequenced in approximately 210 tumor regions, some 64 matched nontumor lung samples and a few dozen PBMC samples. The study at large found these results: Additional single-cell paired TCR alpha and beta sequencing was considered necessary to confirm, at a functional level, the hypothesis that regional TCRs recognize regional mutations. The count of ubiquitous expanded TCRs correlated with the count of ubiquitous nonsynonymous mutations, and the count of regional expanded TCRs correlated with the count of regional nonsynonymous mutations. TCR-seq coverage of tumor T cells was estimated at only 5.5% to 8.5% for alpha chains and 12% to 15% for beta chains. A correlation was observed between the number of expanded intratumoral alpha and beta TCRs and the tumor nonsynonymous mutation count.

Library preparation employed 5' RACE. The sample was run on a NextSeq 500. To allow correction of PCR and sequencing errors, the TCR library protocol tagged every TCR cDNA molecule with a unique molecular identifier. The authors processed their data as follows. Decombinator tools were used for TCR identification, UMI-based error correction and CDR3 extraction. Expanded TCRs were defined as those above a frequency of 2 per 1,000, corresponding to the top 1% of the tumor frequency distribution. Expanded tumor TCRs were classed as regional if statistically deemed absent (corrected P<0.05) from at least one tumor region, otherwise ubiquitous. Rényi diversity was computed with the R vegan package after subsampling each repertoire 100 times to 5,000 TCRs. CDR3 similarity networks were built from amino acid triplet string-kernel similarity, connecting CDR3s with pairwise similarity above 0.82. TCRdb took the public reads, trimmed them with fastp at Q25, ran MiXCR for clone calling and kept in-frame beta chains. Records with the same CDR3 protein are collapsed into one entry carrying the most frequent genes and DNA. TCRdb, rather than the study authors, made the V and J calls. Counted in this sample were some 16,000 distinct CDR3 sequences; around 6.8% of them appeared once. The ten largest clones represent around 20% of the sample.

The receptor chain draws on TRBV4-2 and TRBJ2-1; the D region possibly corresponds to TRBD1 (5 bases align). The source of this sequence is a female donor with early-stage non-small cell lung cancer. The source material was lung tumor tissue, sampled at surgery. The DNA sequence is as follows: TGTGCCAGCAGCCAAGGGGGCCTAACGGACAATGAGCAGTTCTTC. Translated, this gives CASSQGGLTDNEQFF.